This passage covers 4 T cell receptor beta chains from one sample sequenced in a study of blood T cell repertoires in COVID-19. Method: immunoSEQ multiplex PCR; TCRdb's copy keeps in-frame clones and lacks some. Altogether approximately 81,000 clones are present, around 82% being singletons, with the ten largest covering 7% to 9%. Specimen: peripheral blood. Receptor source: a human donor in a cohort sampled during active COVID-19.

The sample holds one count of this clone. This chain links TRBV2 with TRBJ1-4; TRBD1 matches at 9 bases. This CDR3 contains 16 residues. V shed 5 bases, J shed 3 bases, and the junction held 7 bases outside the gene matches. Germline V lookup: CDR1 SNHLY, CDR2 FYNNEI. The CDR3 loop is CASSSRDRESNEKLFF. Here the CDR3 DNA reads TGTGCCAGCAGTTCCCGGGACAGGGAGTCTAATGAAAAACTGTTTTTT.

This chain joins TRBV14 and TRBJ2-7; no clear D. This CDR3 is 10 amino acids long. Germline V gene sequence: CDR1 SGHDN, CDR2 FVKESK. The ends were cut back, 7 bases at V and 4 bases at J, with 5 bases in the middle. As DNA, the CDR3 is TGTGCCAGCACTCGTTACGAGCAGTACTTC. Amino acids: CASTRYEQYF.

The rearrangement uses TRBV7-9 and TRBJ1-5; the D gene is possibly TRBD1 (5 bases). Germline CDR1 is SEHNR and CDR2 is FQNEAQ (reference sequence). The CDR3 sequence is 14 residues long. With 0 bases removed from V and 3 bases from J, the gap between germline ends came to 6 bases. The CDR3 sequence is CASSLAGLNQPQHF. In nucleotides, the CDR3 is TGTGCCAGCAGCTTAGCGGGGCTCAATCAGCCCCAGCATTTT. Complete variable domain (other parts from reference TRBV7-9 and TRBJ1-5): DTGVSQNPRHKITKRGQNVTFRCDPISEHNRLYWYRQTLGQGPEFLTYFQNEAQLEKSRLLSDRFSAERPKGSFSTLEIQRTEQGDSAMYLCASSLAGLNQPQHFGDGTRLSIL.

The CDR3 reads CASSGAGTGTYEQYF. CDR3 in DNA: TGTGCCAGCAGTGGGGCCGGGACAGGGACCTACGAGCAGTACTTC. This chain links TRBV25-1 with TRBJ2-7, with 9 bases matching TRBD1. CDR1 and CDR2 (germline): MGHDK, SYGVNS. Germline trimming cut 4 bases from V and 2 bases from J; bases unmatched to any gene: 6. CDR3 size: 15 residues.